Sequencing of this T cell receptor (beta chain) was carried out in a study of regulatory T cells in long-lasting Graves disease. Study at large: The study enrolled newly diagnosed Graves' patients on antithyroid drugs under 3 months.

Trimming removed 5 bases at V and 6 bases at J, with 17 bases between. The CDR3 sequence is 14 residues long. CDR1 and CDR2 (germline): SGHRS, YFSETQ. Time point denoted: newly diagnosed GD, antithyroid drugs for less than 3 months. Isolated PBMC RNA provided the starting material for the TCR library. An endocrinology department located in Xi'an, China, was where the patients came from. The table lists this clonotype with many counts. Its antigen is currently unknown. Arm-PCR of CDR3 regions with iRepertoire HTBI primers generated TCR beta libraries. MiXCR, applied by TCRdb to the multiplex PCR reads, yields one record per CDR3 protein. This sample has around 420,000 distinct CDR3 sequences, with less than 20% found just once. Whole-study results and caveats: Persistent disease favored TRBV28, TRBJ1-2 and TRBJ2-5. In persistent patients, shared public clonotypes (around 2,500) outnumbered those in new patients (around 1,000).

The genes are TRBV5-1 and TRBJ1-1; D is uncertain. The source is a female donor with Graves disease. The sequenced sample was peripheral blood mononuclear cells (PBMCs), obtained at new diagnosis, from a patient treated with antithyroid drugs. CDR3 in DNA: TGCGCCAGCAGAACTTCGGGTGGGTTTGCTGAAGCTTTCTTT. It codes for CASRTSGGFAEAFF.